The source of this T cell receptor (beta chain) is a study of blood T cell repertoires in COVID-19. Under the authors' procedure: Estimation of nucleated cell counts was performed using reference gene primer amplification. The assay was immunoSEQ multiplex PCR, and TCRdb's table has in-frame clones only and misses some. The DNA was the basis for D and trimming; V, J and clone size are from that table. The sample shows about 74,000 clones, roughly 80% of them seen only once. A few counts support this clone. The sequenced sample was peripheral blood. The receptor's source is a man over 45 with active COVID-19.

In DNA form, the CDR3 reads TGTGCCAGCAGCTCCCTAGCGGTGATCACAGATACGCAGTATTTT. Its protein is CASSSLAVITDTQYF. The V and J genes are TRBV7-2 and TRBJ2-3; TRBD2 matches at 7 bases. The CDR3 runs 15 residues. V lost 4 bases, J lost 2 bases, and 6 bases stayed unmatched. Germline-derived CDR1 and CDR2 are SGHTA and FQGNSA. Using reference TRBV7-2 and TRBJ2-3 for the parts outside the CDR3, the full variable domain is GAGVSQSPSNKVTEKGKDVELRCDPISGHTALYWYRQSLGQGLEFLIYFQGNSAPDKSGLPSDRFSAERTGGSVSTLTIQRTQQEDSAVYLCASSSLAVITDTQYFGPGTRLTVL.